This T cell receptor (beta chain) was found in a study of cytotoxic CD8 clonotypes in ibrutinib-treated CLL. Germline-derived CDR1 and CDR2 are MNHNS and SASEGT. CDR3 length equals 15 residues. The V segment lost 11 bases and the J segment 5 bases; nucleotides outside the gene matches: 11. Study-level results: Baseline clonality was higher than in age-matched healthy donors and moved in step with circulating CD8+ T-cell counts.

Comments on this clone: The target antigen is unknown.

Method: immunoSEQ multiplex PCR; TCRdb's copy keeps in-frame clones and lacks some. The table shows more than 110,000 clones, with approximately 80% occurring only once. This rearrangement joins TRBV6-1 to TRBJ2-1; 11 nucleotides agree with TRBD2. The TCR was taken from a human donor with chronic lymphocytic leukemia. The sample consisted of PBMCs, taken after 36 months of ibrutinib treatment. The CDR3 loop is CASNRLAGGNNEQFF. DNA for the CDR3: TGTGCCTCCAATCGCCTAGCGGGAGGTAACAATGAGCAGTTCTTC.